One and the same sample provided the 20 T cell receptor beta chains below, sequenced in a study of untreated major depressive disorder. Produced via immunoSEQ multiplex PCR; TCRdb's table is partial and in-frame only. The table shows approximately 21,000 clones, with about nine tenths occurring only once. Sequenced sample: CD4+ T cells from PBMCs. Source of these receptors: a middle-aged woman in good health.

CDR3 in DNA: TGCGCCAGCAGCCGCGAGGGACAGGCCTCCTACGAGCAGTACTTC. Translated, it gives CASSREGQASYEQYF. The chain employs TRBV5-1 and TRBJ2-7; TRBD1 agrees at 8 bases. This CDR3 has 15 amino acids. The germline V gene has CDR1 SGHRS and CDR2 YFSETQ. The trim removed 4 bases at V and 0 bases at J, leaving 6 bases unmatched. The variable domain in full, with the rest retrieved from reference TRBV5-1 and TRBJ2-7, is KAGVTQTPRYLIKTRGQQVTLSCSPISGHRSVSWYQQTPGQGLQFLFEYFSETQRNKGNFPGRFSGRQFSNSRSEMNVSTLELGDSALYLCASSREGQASYEQYFGPGTRLTVT.

This clone has only one observation. The chain employs TRBV5-6 and TRBJ1-5; D is ambiguous. Germline V lookup: CDR1 SGHDT, CDR2 YYEEEE. The CDR3 has 13 residues. Trimming took off 4 bases at V and 5 bases at J, with 10 bases between the two ends. For the CDR3, the DNA is TGTGCCAGCAGCAAGGACGTGGATCAGCCCCAGCATTTT. This codes for CASSKDVDQPQHF.

This chain connects TRBV6-1 to TRBJ2-5; 7 bases align to TRBD1. The germline V gene encodes CDR1 MNHNS and CDR2 SASEGT. The CDR3 contains 12 residues. Trimming removed 8 bases from V and 1 base from J; junction bases left unmatched: 1. The CDR3 region is CASDRVQETQYF. CDR3 nucleotide sequence: TGTGCCAGCGACAGGGTCCAAGAGACCCAGTACTTC.

The chain recombines TRBV6-1 with TRBJ2-1; D unresolved. This CDR3 contains 12 residues. The ends were cut back, 2 bases at V and 10 bases at J, with 9 bases in the middle. CDR1 is MNHNS, CDR2 SASEGT, per germline. The CDR3: CASSETAWEQFF. CDR3 bases: TGTGCCAGCAGTGAAACGGCATGGGAGCAGTTCTTC.

V and J are TRBV27 and TRBJ2-7; 10 bases are shared with TRBD1. This CDR3 is 15 amino acids long. V was pared by 4 bases and J by 2 bases, with 5 bases of the junction left unmatched. Germline CDR1 and CDR2: MNHEY and SMNVEV (reference sequence). The CDR3 sequence: CASSSRTGGAYEQYF. As DNA, the CDR3 is TGTGCCAGCAGTTCAAGGACAGGGGGAGCCTACGAGCAGTACTTC.

V is TRBV5-4 and J is TRBJ1-2, with a possible D match to TRBD1 (5 bases). V was pared by 3 bases and J by 2 bases, with 20 bases between. The germline gives CDR1 SGHNT, CDR2 YYREEE (reference sequence). The CDR3 has 17 residues. The CDR3 DNA reads as TGTGCCAGCAGCTCGGATGACAGCCACCTCATAAACTATGGCTACACCTTC. It yields the protein CASSSDDSHLINYGYTF.

This chain connects TRBV7-8 to TRBJ1-3; D is perhaps TRBD1 (5 bases). This CDR3 spans 16 amino acids. Germline lookup yields CDR1 SGHVS and CDR2 FQNEAQ. V shed 8 bases and J shed 0 bases, with 17 bases lying between them. The CDR3 DNA is TGTGCCAGCGGAAGACAGCCATCGTACTCTGGAAACACCATATATTTT. Residues: CASGRQPSYSGNTIYF.

The J gene is TRBJ2-3, the V gene TRBV5-1; unclear D gene. Germline V gives CDR1 SGHRS, CDR2 YFSETQ. There are 14 residues in the CDR3. V gave up 0 bases and J gave up 2 bases, with 7 bases separating them. CDR3 protein: CASSLERLTDTQYF. The CDR3 nucleotides read TGCGCCAGCAGCTTGGAACGGCTCACAGATACGCAGTATTTT.

CDR3 protein: CASSFPSGGIQETQYF. Written as DNA, the CDR3 is TGTGCCAGCAGCTTTCCTAGCGGGGGAATTCAAGAGACCCAGTACTTC. This rearrangement joins TRBV5-4 to TRBJ2-5; TRBD2 aligns across 10 bases. This CDR3 is 16 amino acids long. V shed 2 bases and J 2 bases; nucleotides not matched to a gene: 6. Germline CDR1 and CDR2: SGHNT and YYREEE (reference sequence).

V is TRBV4-2 and J is TRBJ1-1; tentative D call: TRBD1 (6 bases). Between the trimmed V and J ends, which lost 0 bases and 0 bases, there was a span of 8 bases. The germline V gene encodes CDR1 LGHNA and CDR2 YNFKEQ. This CDR3 spans 15 amino acids. CDR3 in amino acids: CASSQEQGVNTEAFF. The CDR3 DNA reads TGTGCCAGCAGCCAAGAACAGGGAGTGAACACTGAAGCTTTCTTT.

The gene calls are TRBV5-4 and TRBJ2-1, with D perhaps being TRBD1 or TRBD2 (5 bases each). Germline CDR1 SGHNT, CDR2 YYREEE (reference sequence). V shed 5 bases and J shed 6 bases, with 21 bases lying between them. This CDR3 spans 16 amino acids. For the CDR3, the DNA is TGTGCCAGCAGGCCATGGGACCGATCTACATCCAATGAGCAGTTCTTC. This codes for CASRPWDRSTSNEQFF.

The rearrangement uses TRBV5-6 and TRBJ1-1, with 8 bases fitting TRBD1. Looked up from germline, CDR1 is SGHDT and CDR2 is YYEEEE. This CDR3 contains 17 residues. Germline trimming cut 4 bases from V and 0 bases from J; bases unmatched to any gene: 11. CDR3 amino acids: CASSGDRPRTMNTEAFF. DNA for the CDR3: TGTGCCAGCAGCGGGGACAGGCCAAGGACCATGAACACTGAAGCTTTCTTT.

The chain links TRBV21-1 to TRBJ2-2; the table's D gene call, TRBD1, was not cross checked with the DNA. TRBV21-1 is a pseudogene. This CDR3 comprises 18 residues. The CDR3 nucleotides read TGTGCCAGCAGCAAAGAGAGACAGGGGACCCGTTCGGGCGGGGAGCTGTTTTTT. Its protein product is CASSKERQGTRSGGELFF.

The chain is built from TRBV4-1 and TRBJ1-2; the D gene is possibly TRBD1 (6 bases). Germline V CDR1 and CDR2: MGHRA, YSYEKL. V was cut by 2 bases and J by 8 bases, with 24 bases left in between. The CDR3 is 17 residues long. The CDR3 here is CASSQPRGGQAAGGYTF. The CDR3 DNA reads TGCGCCAGCAGCCAACCCCGAGGGGGGCAAGCAGCTGGGGGCTACACCTTC.

The rearrangement links TRBV7-6 to TRBJ2-1; TRBD1 matches 9 bases. This CDR3 comprises 19 residues. The V and J ends lost 0 bases and 4 bases, in that order; junction bases with no gene match: 13. The V gene's germline CDR1 is SGHVS and CDR2 FNYEAQ. The CDR3 nucleotides are TGTGCCAGCAGCTTAGCAGGGCCGACAGGGGGTATTATATACAATGAGCAGTTCTTC. It codes for CASSLAGPTGGIIYNEQFF.

J is TRBJ2-2 and V is TRBV5-4, with D perhaps matching TRBD1 (5 bases). V was trimmed by 4 bases and J by 6 bases, leaving 13 bases between them. CDR3 size: 14 residues. Germline values: CDR1 SGHNT, CDR2 YYREEE (reference sequence). CDR3 residues: CASSKQDNPGELFF. CDR3 in DNA: TGTGCCAGCAGCAAACAGGACAATCCCGGGGAGCTGTTTTTT.

The gene calls are TRBV28 and TRBJ2-4; possible D gene TRBD2, 5 bases. The CDR3 covers 14 residues. Trimming took 7 bases from V and 3 from J, leaving 13 bases between them. CDR1 is MDHEN, CDR2 SYDVKM, per germline. The CDR3 DNA sequence: TGTGCCAGCACAACGCAACGGGACAAAAACATTCAGTACTTC. Encoded protein: CASTTQRDKNIQYF.

The rearrangement links TRBV2 to TRBJ2-6, with D perhaps matching TRBD1 (6 bases). The CDR3 consists of 15 residues. CDR1 is SNHLY, CDR2 FYNNEI, per germline. V shed 6 bases and J shed 0 bases, with 9 bases lying between them. CDR3 nucleotide sequence: TGTGCCAGCAGCACAGGGCTCTCTGGGGCCAACGTCCTGACTTTC. Amino acid sequence: CASSTGLSGANVLTF.

The V call is TRBV7-9, the J call TRBJ1-5; D remains ambiguous. The CDR3 is 13 amino acids. V shed 1 base and J shed 7 bases, with 8 bases lying between them. Germline V lookup: CDR1 SEHNR, CDR2 FQNEAQ (reference sequence). CDR3 bases: TGTGCCAGCAGCTTAGGGGGTTGGCAGCCCCAGCATTTT. Protein sequence: CASSLGGWQPQHF.

This clone was detected only a few times. The chain uses TRBV5-4 and TRBJ1-4; D gene unclear. This CDR3 comprises 15 residues. The germline gives CDR1 SGHNT, CDR2 YYREEE (reference sequence). The ends were cut back, 2 bases at V and 7 bases at J, with 15 bases in the middle. In DNA, the CDR3 is TGTGCCAGCAGCTTCGGACTTACGAGGAGTGAAAAACTGTTTTTT. It is translated as CASSFGLTRSEKLFF.